These 20 T cell receptor beta chains were all obtained from the same sample, sequenced in a study of CD8 T cells in ankylosing spondylitis. Study outcomes and limitations: In ankylosing spondylitis blood, a motif of fewer than 10 highly homologous TCR beta variants appeared characteristic.

Their target antigens are unknown. TCRdb analysed the 5' RACE reads with MiXCR anew, one entry per CDR3 protein. The sample yields more than 500,000 distinct CDR3 sequences, over 4% seen once. Sequenced: blood, either unsorted or a sorted T cell fraction (not recorded which). The receptor set was obtained from a male donor with ankylosing spondylitis.

This clonotype was counted many times. This rearrangement joins TRBV12-3 or TRBV12-4 to TRBJ2-3; 11 nucleotides align to TRBD2. The CDR3 has 15 amino acids. Trimming cost V 7 bases and J 5 bases; bases outside gene matches: 8. The CDR3 loop is CASTEYSGRGDTQYF. As DNA, the CDR3 is TGTGCCAGCACCGAATATAGCGGGAGGGGAGATACGCAGTATTTT.

This clonotype has at least ten counts. V is TRBV4-2 and J is TRBJ2-7, with 8 bases matching TRBD1. CDR1 and CDR2 (germline): LGHNA, YNFKEQ. Trimming cost V 5 bases and J 3 bases; bases outside gene matches: 9. The CDR3 covers 15 residues. In DNA form, the CDR3 reads TGTGCCAGCAGCGTCCGGACAGGGAATCTCTACGAGCAGTACTTC. This gives the protein CASSVRTGNLYEQYF.

This clonotype was seen many times. This chain uses TRBV7-2 with TRBJ2-1; 12 bases match TRBD2. Unmatched junction bases numbered 8, after V lost 10 bases and J lost 7 bases. The CDR3 loop spans 14 amino acids. The germline V gene encodes CDR1 SGHTA and CDR2 FQGNSA. The CDR3 region is CATSRGTSGNEQFF. CDR3 in DNA: TGTGCCACCTCAAGAGGGACTAGCGGGAATGAGCAGTTCTTC.

This clonotype was counted at least ten times. CDR3 sequence reads: CASSEPNHNEQFF. The CDR3 region has the DNA TGTGCCAGCAGCGAACCGAACCACAATGAGCAGTTCTTC. This sequence joins TRBV12-3 or TRBV12-4 and TRBJ2-1; D is unresolved. V lost 6 bases and J 5 bases, leaving 11 bases between the germline ends. The CDR3 length is 13 residues.

This clonotype was seen ten or more times. This chain connects TRBV7-2 to TRBJ2-7; 9 nucleotides match TRBD1. V lost 3 bases to trimming and J lost 2 bases; unmatched junction nucleotides: 8. CDR1 is SGHTA, CDR2 FQGNSA, per germline. The CDR3 is 16 residues long. CDR3 region: CASSFGTGKLAYEQYF. The CDR3 DNA reads TGTGCCAGCAGCTTTGGGACAGGGAAGCTAGCCTACGAGCAGTACTTC.

This clonotype was counted between two and nine times. V is TRBV7-2 and J is TRBJ2-7; a weak D match, TRBD1 (5 bases). Looked up from germline, CDR1 is SGHTA and CDR2 is FQGNSA. The CDR3 is 13 residues long. With 5 bases removed from V and 5 bases from J, the gap between germline ends came to 13 bases. This CDR3 reads CASSILQAHEQYF. CDR3 DNA sequence: TGTGCCAGCAGCATCCTACAGGCCCACGAGCAGTACTTC.

The chain is built from TRBV5-1 and TRBJ2-2; possible D gene TRBD1, 6 bases. The CDR3 has 14 amino acids. Germline CDR1 reads SGHRS; CDR2 reads YFSETQ. Trimming removed 3 bases at V and 8 bases at J, with 14 bases between. DNA for the CDR3: TGCGCCAGCAGCTGGCTAGACAGGAAAGGGGAGCTGTTTTTT. Translating gives CASSWLDRKGELFF.

This clonotype was seen ten or more times. This rearrangement joins TRBV5-1 to TRBJ2-1; TRBD2 matches 7 bases. CDR1 and CDR2 (germline): SGHRS, YFSETQ. The V and J ends lost 4 bases and 10 bases, in that order; junction bases with no gene match: 11. The CDR3 runs 14 residues. The DNA of the CDR3 is TGCGCCAGCAGCGAGACTAGCCCACGGTCCGAGCAGTTCTTC. Its protein product is CASSETSPRSEQFF. The full variable domain, rest sourced from reference TRBV5-1 and TRBJ2-1, is KAGVTQTPRYLIKTRGQQVTLSCSPISGHRSVSWYQQTPGQGLQFLFEYFSETQRNKGNFPGRFSGRQFSNSRSEMNVSTLELGDSALYLCASSETSPRSEQFFGPGTRLTVL.

This clonotype occurred many times. This chain links TRBV20-1 with TRBJ2-7; TRBD1 aligns across 8 bases. Per germline, CDR1 DFQATT and CDR2 SNEGSKA (reference sequence). With V trimmed by 0 bases and J by 4 bases, 5 bases remained unmatched. The CDR3 consists of 14 residues. CDR3 amino acids: CSARDPGQDYEQYF. The CDR3 coding sequence is TGCAGTGCTAGAGATCCGGGACAGGATTACGAGCAGTACTTC.

There are many counts of this clonotype. The V call is TRBV29-1, the J call TRBJ2-1; D unresolved. Germline V gene sequence: CDR1 SQVTM, CDR2 ANQGSEA. V shed 4 bases and J shed 9 bases, with 13 bases lying between them. There are 12 residues in the CDR3. CDR3: CSVVGLGREQFF. DNA of the CDR3: TGCAGCGTTGTGGGGTTAGGGCGTGAGCAGTTCTTC.

This clonotype appeared a few times. The J gene is TRBJ1-3, the V gene TRBV6-1, with 7 bases fitting TRBD1. Germline CDR1 reads MNHNS; CDR2 reads SASEGT. This CDR3 is built from 16 residues. V trimming: 6 bases; J trimming: 0 bases; junction bases outside the gene matches: 8. CDR3: CASRRTGYSSGNTIYF. The CDR3 DNA is TGTGCCAGCAGGAGGACAGGTTATAGCTCTGGAAACACCATATATTTT.

The V call is TRBV28, the J call TRBJ1-1, with D uncertain. V was cut by 6 bases and J by 3 bases, with 14 bases left in between. The CDR3 length is 14 residues. The V gene's germline CDR1 is MDHEN and CDR2 SYDVKM. CDR3 amino acids: CASRANVVHTEAFF. The CDR3 DNA reads as TGTGCCAGCAGAGCGAATGTGGTCCACACTGAAGCTTTCTTT.

This clonotype has at least ten counts. The V gene is TRBV4-3, the J gene TRBJ1-1; D is undetermined. The ends were cut back, 0 bases at V and 6 bases at J, with 11 bases in the middle. Germline values: CDR1 LGHNA, CDR2 YSLEER. The CDR3 is made up of 14 amino acids. The CDR3 DNA is TGCGCCAGCAGCCAAGAACCCGGCGAACCTGAAGCTTTCTTT. Amino acid sequence: CASSQEPGEPEAFF.

Many counts were recorded for this clonotype. The chain has TRBV7-8 and TRBJ1-1, with TRBD1 as a possible D gene (6 bases). The ends were cut back, 6 bases at V and 5 bases at J, with 22 bases in the middle. In germline, CDR1 is SGHVS, CDR2 FQNEAQ. The CDR3 contains 16 residues. Here the CDR3 reads CASREAGALGKTEAFF. The CDR3, as DNA: TGTGCCAGCAGGGAGGCGGGGGCGCTGGGGAAGACTGAAGCTTTCTTT.

In this sample, this clonotype turned up many times. J is TRBJ2-7 and V is TRBV4-2; D call uncertain. The V gene's germline CDR1 is LGHNA and CDR2 YNFKEQ. The CDR3 is 15 amino acids. V lost 0 bases to trimming and J lost 3 bases, with 12 bases between them. The chain's CDR3 is CASSQDMATYYEQYF. For the CDR3, the DNA is TGTGCCAGCAGCCAAGATATGGCGACCTACTACGAGCAGTACTTC.

This clonotype was counted at least ten times. CDR3 amino acids: CASTPAGPDTQYF. In DNA form, the CDR3 reads TGCGCCAGCACCCCGGCGGGCCCAGATACGCAGTATTTT. The rearrangement joins TRBV5-1 to TRBJ2-3, with a tentative D call TRBD2 (5 bases). The V gene's germline CDR1 is SGHRS and CDR2 YFSETQ. The V end lost 6 bases, the J end lost 4 bases, and 12 bases lay between the germline ends. The CDR3 spans 13 residues.

This clonotype was detected many times. V usage is TRBV10-3 and J usage is TRBJ2-3; 12 bases line up with TRBD2. This CDR3 comprises 19 residues. The V gene end was trimmed by 3 bases and the J gene end by 5 bases; junction bases not matched to a gene: 15. CDR1 and CDR2 (germline): ENHRY, SYGVKD. The CDR3 nucleotides read TGTGCCATCAGTGAACATATTGGGACTAGCGGGCCCCCCAGAGATACGCAGTATTTT. Residues: CAISEHIGTSGPPRDTQYF.

In its sample, this clonotype was seen many times. This chain joins TRBV10-2 and TRBJ1-2, with no clear D. The germline gives CDR1 WSHSY, CDR2 SAAADI. V was cut by 2 bases and J by 8 bases, with 15 bases left in between. The CDR3 is made up of 14 amino acids. The CDR3 here is CASSEAGSERGYTF. The CDR3 bases are TGCGCCAGCAGTGAGGCGGGATCCGAAAGGGGCTACACCTTC.

This clonotype turned up a few times. This chain links TRBV25-1 with TRBJ2-1; D perhaps matches TRBD2 (6 bases). This CDR3 comprises 14 residues. Trimming cost V 0 bases and J 11 bases, with 14 bases left between them. Germline V gives CDR1 MGHDK, CDR2 SYGVNS. CDR3 loop: CASSEYPARGKQFF. CDR3 DNA: TGTGCCAGCAGTGAATACCCGGCTCGCGGGAAGCAGTTCTTC. The whole variable domain, remainder taken from reference TRBV25-1 and TRBJ2-1, is EADIYQTPRYLVIGTGKKITLECSQTMGHDKMYWYQQDPGMELHLIHYSYGVNSTEKGDLSSESTVSRIRTEHFPLTLESARPSHTSQYLCASSEYPARGKQFFGPGTRLTVL.

This clonotype was detected many times. In nucleotides, the CDR3 is TGTGCCAGCAGTTACTCGTACAGGGGGCAAGAAGAGACCCAGTACTTC. Translation: CASSYSYRGQEETQYF. This chain links TRBV6-5 with TRBJ2-5; 9 nucleotides align to TRBD1. Trimming cost V 0 bases and J 3 bases; bases outside gene matches: 5. Germline loops: CDR1 MNHEY, CDR2 SVGAGI. The CDR3 runs to 16 residues.